This record looks at one T cell receptor (beta chain) sequence and its context. This sample was taken from a study of blood T cell repertoires in COVID-19. As for the study in general: Samples came from the United States, Italy and Spain, spanning acute and convalescent COVID-19. Sources were T cells, B-cell-depleted T cells, or PBMCs; the material itself was cDNA or gDNA.

In the source study's methods: Estimation of nucleated cell counts relied on the amplification of reference gene primers. Here immunoSEQ multiplex PCR was the method, and the copy in TCRdb shows in-frame clones only, minus some. The V and J calls and clone size come from that table; D and trimming were worked out from the DNA. Among around 190,000 clones listed, approximately 81% were seen once. This CDR3 comprises 13 residues. Looked up from germline, CDR1 is KGHDR and CDR2 is SFDVKD. The V gene end was trimmed by 10 bases and the J gene end by 1 base; junction bases not matched to a gene: 0. The receptor was isolated from a woman aged 80 or over with acute or convalescent COVID-19. The chain couples TRBV24-1 to TRBJ2-2, with 9 nucleotides matching TRBD1. Sequencing was done on a sample of peripheral blood. This chain's CDR3 is CATDRGNTGELFF. The CDR3 DNA reads as TGTGCCACGGACAGGGGGAACACCGGGGAGCTGTTTTTT.